These 14 T cell receptor beta chains were sequenced from one sample in a study of T cells in Graves' hyperthyroidism and ophthalmopathy. RNA transcripts gave rise to amplified TCR beta CDR3 regions. First-round RT-PCR with HTBI primers amplified the TCR CDR3 region. One entry per CDR3 protein results from TCRdb running MiXCR on the multiplex PCR reads. Of some 300,000 distinct CDR3 sequences listed, around a fifth were seen once; the top ten hold 35% to 45%. Material for sequencing was blood. These receptors all stem from a man aged 50 or older with Graves' ophthalmopathy.

In its sample, this clonotype was seen a few times. A clone one base away is much larger, so this may be a read error. V usage is TRBV7-9 and J usage is TRBJ1-4, with unresolved D. Germline loops: CDR1 SEHNR, CDR2 FQNEAQ (reference sequence). CDR3 size: 14 residues. The CDR3 DNA reads TGTGCCAGCAGCTTAGGGACCCGGGAGGAAAAACTGCTTTTT. This gives the protein CASSLGTREEKLLF.

This clonotype occurred many times. V is TRBV15 and J is TRBJ2-7; D remains unclear. Between the trimmed V and J ends, which lost 3 bases and 4 bases, there was a span of 19 bases. Germline CDR1 and CDR2: LNHNV and YYDKDF (reference sequence). The CDR3 is 16 residues long. The CDR3 loop reads CATSSPVTEAAYEQYF. Here the CDR3 DNA reads TGTGCCACCAGCAGCCCCGTGACGGAAGCCGCTTACGAGCAGTACTTC.

This clonotype has at least ten counts. The rearrangement links TRBV3-1 to TRBJ1-1; a possible D gene is TRBD1 (6 bases). Looked up from germline, CDR1 is LGHDT and CDR2 is YNNKEL (reference sequence). The CDR3 is 13 amino acids. V shed 6 bases and J shed 2 bases, with 10 bases lying between them. CDR3 DNA sequence: TGTGCCAGCAGACTACAGGGAAACACTGAAGCTTTCTTT. It specifies CASRLQGNTEAFF. Looking up the rest from reference TRBV3-1 and TRBJ1-1 gives the full variable domain: DTAVSQTPKYLVTQMGNDKSIKCEQNLGHDTMYWYKQDSKKFLKIMFSYNNKELIINETVPNRFSPKSPDKAHLNLHINSLELGDSAVYFCASRLQGNTEAFFGQGTRLTVV.

CDR3 DNA: TGTGCCAGCAGCAGCCGTCCACAGGGAACTGGATACAATGAGCAGTTCTTC. Translated: CASSSRPQGTGYNEQFF. The chain recombines TRBV5-6 with TRBJ2-1, with D maybe TRBD1 (6 bases). CDR1 and CDR2 (germline): SGHDT, YYEEEE. The ends were cut back, 4 bases at V and 4 bases at J, with 21 bases in the middle. This CDR3 has 17 amino acids.

Ten or more counts support this clonotype. The chain links TRBV3-1 to TRBJ2-7; D call uncertain. CDR3 length equals 12 residues. The germline CDR1 and CDR2 sequences are LGHDT and YNNKEL (reference sequence). Deletions cut 3 bases from V and 3 bases from J, with 6 bases between. CDR3 amino acids: CASSHVGYEQYF. DNA for the CDR3: TGTGCCAGCAGCCATGTTGGCTACGAGCAGTACTTC.

This clonotype was counted many times. This chain uses TRBV7-2 with TRBJ2-1; no clear D. The CDR3 covers 11 residues. Germline V gene lookup returns CDR1 SGHTA and CDR2 FQGNSA. V lost 5 bases and J lost 9, with 8 bases in between. The CDR3 region has the DNA TGTGCCAGCAGCCCAGATGCTGAGCAGTTCTTC. Protein sequence: CASSPDAEQFF.

The chain uses TRBV11-2 and TRBJ2-3, with 8 positions matching TRBD2. This CDR3 comprises 15 residues. Germline-derived CDR1 and CDR2 are SGHAT and FQNNGV. J was trimmed by 2 bases and V by 1 base; bases with no gene match: 2. CDR3 protein: CASSLAGGATDTQYF. CDR3 in DNA: TGTGCCAGCAGCTTAGCGGGAGGGGCCACAGATACGCAGTATTTT. Combining the CDR3 with reference TRBV11-2 and TRBJ2-3 gives the whole variable domain EAGVAQSPRYKIIEKRQSVAFWCNPISGHATLYWYQQILGQGPKLLIQFQNNGVVDDSQLPKDRFSAERLKGVDSTLKIQPAKLEDSAVYLCASSLAGGATDTQYFGPGTRLTVL.

The chain is built from TRBV20-1 and TRBJ2-7; D call uncertain. Germline V CDR1 and CDR2: DFQATT, SNEGSKA (reference sequence). CDR3 length equals 13 residues. Trimming took 2 bases from V and 0 from J, leaving 8 bases between them. In DNA, the CDR3 is TGCAGTGCTAGAACCGACTTCTCCTACGAGCAGTACTTC. This gives the protein CSARTDFSYEQYF.

The genes are TRBV5-5 and TRBJ2-7, with no clear D. Germline lookup yields CDR1 SGHKS and CDR2 YYEKEE (reference sequence). This CDR3 comprises 14 residues. Trimming stripped 0 bases from V and 6 bases from J, with 13 bases between. The CDR3 nucleotides read TGTGCCAGCAGCTTGGACAGAGTGGCCGGCGAGCAGTACTTC. The encoded protein is CASSLDRVAGEQYF.

This rearrangement joins TRBV28 to TRBJ2-7, with D possibly matching TRBD1 (8 bases). Per germline, CDR1 MDHEN and CDR2 SYDVKM. This CDR3 comprises 14 residues. V lost 9 bases, J lost 4 bases, and 19 bases lay in between. This CDR3 reads CASSTGGAFYEQYF. The DNA for the CDR3 is TGTGCCAGTTCTACAGGGGGGGCTTTTTACGAGCAGTACTTC. Full variable domain (remainder filled in from reference TRBV28 and TRBJ2-7): DVKVTQSSRYLVKRTGEKVFLECVQDMDHENMFWYRQDPGLGLRLIYFSYDVKMKEKGDIPEGYSVSREKKERFSLILESASTNQTSMYLCASSTGGAFYEQYFGPGTRLTVT.

The rearrangement links TRBV6-5 to TRBJ2-7; the D is unclear. The germline V gene encodes CDR1 MNHEY and CDR2 SVGAGI. The CDR3 runs 15 residues. Between the trimmed V and J ends, which lost 0 bases and 3 bases, there was a span of 12 bases. The CDR3 sequence: CASSYSPQPYYEQYF. DNA of the CDR3: TGTGCCAGCAGTTACTCGCCTCAACCCTACTACGAGCAGTACTTC.

The J gene is TRBJ2-7, the V gene TRBV5-1; 11 bases are a match to TRBD1. Germline values: CDR1 SGHRS, CDR2 YFSETQ. J was trimmed by 7 bases and V by 3 bases; bases with no gene match: 9. The CDR3 has 15 amino acids. The CDR3 bases are TGCGCCAGCAGCTCCGACGGACAGGGGGCTTGGGAGCAGTACTTC. Protein sequence: CASSSDGQGAWEQYF.

For the CDR3, the DNA is TGTGCCAGCAGCTCAACCCGCCAAGAGACCCAGTACTTC. This encodes CASSSTRQETQYF. The gene calls are TRBV5-4 and TRBJ2-5, with D hard to call. This CDR3 spans 13 amino acids. The V end lost 3 bases, the J end lost 1 base, and 7 bases lay between the germline ends. The germline V gene encodes CDR1 SGHNT and CDR2 YYREEE (reference sequence).

The CDR3 DNA is TGTGCCAGTATCGGCGGGAGTAGCACAGATACGCAGTATTTT. Its translation is CASIGGSSTDTQYF. The chain couples TRBV7-9 to TRBJ2-3, with TRBD2 matching over 7 bases. Germline V gives CDR1 SEHNR, CDR2 FQNEAQ (reference sequence). The junction had 6 bases not matched to a gene; V was cut back by 9 bases and J by 0 bases. CDR3 length equals 14 residues.